This is a list of T cell receptor beta chains from one sample in a study of cytomegalovirus exposure and HLA in healthy donors. The assay was immunoSEQ multiplex PCR, and TCRdb's table has in-frame clones only and misses some. The sample holds under 250,000 clones, approximately 80% seen once. Sequenced material: PBMCs. Every receptor here comes from a woman aged 50 to 65 in good health and CMV-seropositive. CDR3s include the opening cysteine and the closing phenylalanine or tryptophan. Fields, in order: D gene, V gene, clone size, J gene, CDR3 DNA, CDR3 protein. A D gene is named only where the DNA matches it firmly. Only some rows state a clone size, as once, few, many or a class for expanded clones.

.	TRBV6-5	.	TRBJ2-7	TGTGCCAGCAGTTACACGACGGAGGGCGAGCAGTACTTC	CASSYTTEGEQYF
.	TRBV11-2	.	TRBJ2-3	TGTGCCAGCAGCTTAGATGGGACATACACAGATACGCAGTATTTT	CASSLDGTYTDTQYF
TRBD1	TRBV29-1	.	TRBJ2-1	TGCAGCGTAACGGACAGGGGGGTAAACAATGAGCAGTTCTTC	CSVTDRGVNNEQFF
.	TRBV4-1	.	TRBJ1-1	TGCGCCAGCAGCCAAGGTGACAGTCGGCTAGGGGCTTTCTTT	CASSQGDSRLGAFF
.	TRBV5-1	once	TRBJ2-5	TGCGCCAGCAGCGGGGGCCGAGTACAAGAGACCCAGTACTTC	CASSGGRVQETQYF
.	TRBV19	.	TRBJ1-4	TGTGCCAGTAGTTCGAACATTGCAACTAATGAAAAACTGTTTTTT	CASSSNIATNEKLFF
TRBD1	TRBV10-3	.	TRBJ2-1	TGTGCCATCAGCGAAGCCGGGACAGGGAGAAATGAGCAGTTCTTC	CAISEAGTGRNEQFF
.	TRBV7-2	.	TRBJ2-7	TGTGCCAGCAGCGCACAGGACTACGAGCAGTACTTC	CASSAQDYEQYF
TRBD1	TRBV18	.	TRBJ1-1	TGTGCCAGCTCAAGGCGACAGGGGATGAACACTGAAGCTTTCTTT	CASSRRQGMNTEAFF
.	TRBV19	.	TRBJ1-1	TGTGCCAGTAGTGTTTCAGGGTTATCGTGGGTTGAAGCTTTCTTT	CASSVSGLSWVEAFF
.	TRBV6-1	.	TRBJ1-1	TGTGCCAGTTACAGGGAGGGGACTGAAGCTTTCTTT	CASYREGTEAFF
TRBD1	TRBV2	.	TRBJ1-5	TGTGCCAGCAGTGATGGACAGGTGAGCGCAAATCAGCCCCAGCATTTT	CASSDGQVSANQPQHF
TRBD1	TRBV6-5	.	TRBJ1-4	TGTGCCAGCAGCCGTGACAGGGGGCGTGAAAAACTGTTTTTT	CASSRDRGREKLFF
.	TRBV5-1	.	TRBJ1-1	TGCGCCAGCAGCTTGACAGCGAACACTGAAGCTTTCTTT	CASSLTANTEAFF
.	TRBV18	.	TRBJ2-5	TGTGCCAGCTCACCGATCCCCGGAGGGGAGACCCAGTACTTC	CASSPIPGGETQYF
TRBD1	TRBV10-2	few	TRBJ2-7	TGCGCCAGCCGGACAGGCAGCCTTTACGAGCAGTACTTC	CASRTGSLYEQYF
.	TRBV29-1	.	TRBJ2-7	TGCAGCGTTGTTTTCCAGGGCATCACATTCCAGGACCAATACGAGCAGTACTTC	CSVVFQGITFQDQYEQYF
TRBD2	TRBV7-6	.	TRBJ2-1	TGTGCCAGCAGCCAACGTGGACTAGCGGGGGTTAATGAGCAGTTCTTC	CASSQRGLAGVNEQFF
.	TRBV6-5	.	TRBJ2-3	TGTGCCAGCAGTCCCGCCAGAGGGGGTAATACGCAGTATTTT	CASSPARGGNTQYF
.	TRBV30	.	TRBJ1-1	TGTGCCTGGACTGATAAACAGTACAGCACTGAAGCTTTCTTT	CAWTDKQYSTEAFF
TRBD1	TRBV2	.	TRBJ1-4	TGTGCCAGCAGTCCCGGGACAGGGAACTGGGAAATGACGAAAAAACTGTTTTTT	CASSPGTGNWEMTKKLFF
TRBD1	TRBV2	.	TRBJ1-5	TGTGCCAGCAGTGAACCCATGACAGGGAACAATCAGCCCCAGCATTTT	CASSEPMTGNNQPQHF
.	TRBV5-4	few	TRBJ2-3	TGTGCCAGCAGCTTCCCTCCTCCTGATACGCAGTATTTT	CASSFPPPDTQYF
.	TRBV7-6	.	TRBJ1-1	TGTGCCAGCAGCTCAGGACGGGGTAACACTGAAGCTTTCTTT	CASSSGRGNTEAFF
.	TRBV18	.	TRBJ1-2	TGTGCCAGCTCACCAGGGCAGGGGCCTAATGGCTACACCTTC	CASSPGQGPNGYTF
TRBD2	TRBV11-2	.	TRBJ2-1	TGTGCCAGCAGCTTAGGGAGAGGTTTCGGGGGGAGAAATGAGCAGTTCTTC	CASSLGRGFGGRNEQFF
.	TRBV10-2	.	TRBJ1-2	TGCGCCAGCAGTGAGTCAAGACAACTCTATGGCTACACCTTC	CASSESRQLYGYTF
.	TRBV15	.	TRBJ1-1	TGTGCCACCAGCAGAGATGGGGGGGGGAACACTGAAGCTTTCTTT	CATSRDGGGNTEAFF
.	TRBV2	once	TRBJ1-1	TGTGCCAGCAGTGATTCAGGACAGTCTGTAAATGAAGCTTTCTTT	CASSDSGQSVNEAFF
.	TRBV27	.	TRBJ1-2	TGTGCCAGCAGTTTGTCGGGCAGGGCCTATGGCTACACCTTC	CASSLSGRAYGYTF
TRBD1	TRBV19	.	TRBJ1-2	TGTGCCAGTACCACAGGGGGCACGGGCTATGGCTACACCTTC	CASTTGGTGYGYTF
TRBD1	TRBV7-3	.	TRBJ2-1	TGTGCCAGCAGCACAAACCGGGACAGGGACTACAATGAGCAGTTCTTC	CASSTNRDRDYNEQFF
TRBD1	TRBV6-5	.	TRBJ1-2	TGTGCCAGCAGAAGGACAGGAGGATATGGCTACACCTTC	CASRRTGGYGYTF
.	TRBV5-1	few	TRBJ1-5	TGCGCCAGCAGCTTGGGAGAGAATCAGCCCCAGCATTTT	CASSLGENQPQHF
.	TRBV5-1	.	TRBJ1-1	TGCGCCAGCAGCTTAGAGGGGAACACTGAAGCTTTCTTT	CASSLEGNTEAFF
.	TRBV5-4	.	TRBJ2-1	TGTGCCAGCAGCCAGGGACAAAGGAATGAGCAGTTCTTC	CASSQGQRNEQFF